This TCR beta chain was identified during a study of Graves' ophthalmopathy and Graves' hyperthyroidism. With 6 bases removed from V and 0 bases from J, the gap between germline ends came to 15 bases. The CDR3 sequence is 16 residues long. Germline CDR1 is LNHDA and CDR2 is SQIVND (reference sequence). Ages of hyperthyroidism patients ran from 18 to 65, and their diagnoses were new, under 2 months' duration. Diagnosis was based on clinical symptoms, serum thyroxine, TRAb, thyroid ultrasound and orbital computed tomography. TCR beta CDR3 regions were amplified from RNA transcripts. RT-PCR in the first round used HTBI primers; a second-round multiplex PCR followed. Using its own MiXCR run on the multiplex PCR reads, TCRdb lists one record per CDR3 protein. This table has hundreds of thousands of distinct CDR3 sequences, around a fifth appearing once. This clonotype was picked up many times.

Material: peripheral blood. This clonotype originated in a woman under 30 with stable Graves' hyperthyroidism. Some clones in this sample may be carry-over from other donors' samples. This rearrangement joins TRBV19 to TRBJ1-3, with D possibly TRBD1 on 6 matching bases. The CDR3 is CASRTSGAVSGNTIYF. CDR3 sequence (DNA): TGTGCCAGTAGGACCTCGGGGGCCGTCTCTGGAAACACCATATATTTT.